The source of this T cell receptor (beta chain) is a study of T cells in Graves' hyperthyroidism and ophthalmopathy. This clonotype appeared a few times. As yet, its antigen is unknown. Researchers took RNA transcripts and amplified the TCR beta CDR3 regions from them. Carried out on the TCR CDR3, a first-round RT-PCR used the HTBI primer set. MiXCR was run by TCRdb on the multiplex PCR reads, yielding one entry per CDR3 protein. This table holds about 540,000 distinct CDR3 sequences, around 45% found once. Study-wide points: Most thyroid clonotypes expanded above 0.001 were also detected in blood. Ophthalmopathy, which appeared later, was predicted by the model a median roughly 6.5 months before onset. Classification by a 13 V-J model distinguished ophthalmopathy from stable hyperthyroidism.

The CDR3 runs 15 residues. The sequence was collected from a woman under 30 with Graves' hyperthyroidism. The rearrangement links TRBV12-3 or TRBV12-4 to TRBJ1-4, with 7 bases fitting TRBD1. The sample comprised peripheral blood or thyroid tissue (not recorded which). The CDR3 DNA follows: TGTGCTAGTGGTTTCCTGGACAGGTGGGATGAAAAACTGTTTTTT. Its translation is CASGFLDRWDEKLFF.